This entry features one TCR beta chain sequence. The patients with Susac syndrome satisfied recently defined diagnostic criteria for either definite or probable disease. FACS enriched CD8+ TEMRA cells, while bulk CD8+ and CD4+ were negatively isolated. The record originates from a study of CD8 T cells in Susac syndrome. About 0.5 to 1 ug RNA was reverse transcribed with random hexamers. The amplification used immunoSEQ multiplex PCR on TCR beta CDR3; it spanned 54 Vbeta and 13 Jbeta. In TCRdb, the immunoSEQ multiplex PCR reads were re-called with MiXCR into one record per CDR3 protein. The sample records around 85,000 distinct CDR3 sequences, 85% to 95% being singletons. The V gene's germline CDR1 is SGDLS and CDR2 YYNGEE. After removal of 0 bases from V and 4 bases from J, the junction contained 3 bases not matched to a gene. The CDR3 covers 14 residues.

What was sequenced was CD8+ T cells from PBMCs. The sequence was obtained from a human donor with Susac syndrome. This chain connects TRBV9 to TRBJ2-5, with 7 bases matching TRBD2. The CDR3 spells CASSVVGGGETQYF. In DNA, the CDR3 is TGTGCCAGCAGCGTAGTTGGGGGGGGAGAGACCCAGTACTTC.